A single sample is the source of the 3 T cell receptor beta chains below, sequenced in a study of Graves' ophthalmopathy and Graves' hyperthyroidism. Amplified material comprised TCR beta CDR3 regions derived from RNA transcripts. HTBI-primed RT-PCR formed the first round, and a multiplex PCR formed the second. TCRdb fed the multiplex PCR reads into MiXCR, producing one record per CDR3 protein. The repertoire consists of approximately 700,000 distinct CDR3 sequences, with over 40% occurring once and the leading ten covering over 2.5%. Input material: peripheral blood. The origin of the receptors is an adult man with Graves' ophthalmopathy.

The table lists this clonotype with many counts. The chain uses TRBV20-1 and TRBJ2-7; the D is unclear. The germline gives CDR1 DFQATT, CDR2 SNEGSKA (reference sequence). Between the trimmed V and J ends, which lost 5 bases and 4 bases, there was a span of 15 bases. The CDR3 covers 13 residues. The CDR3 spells CSAPGPAGYEQYF. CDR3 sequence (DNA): TGCAGTGCTCCCGGGCCTGCTGGATACGAGCAGTACTTC.

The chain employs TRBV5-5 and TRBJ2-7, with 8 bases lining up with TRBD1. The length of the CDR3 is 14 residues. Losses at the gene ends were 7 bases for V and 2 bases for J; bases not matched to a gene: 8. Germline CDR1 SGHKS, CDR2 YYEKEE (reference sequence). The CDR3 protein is CASAETGEAYEQYF. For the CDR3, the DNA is TGTGCCAGCGCCGAGACAGGGGAGGCCTACGAGCAGTACTTC. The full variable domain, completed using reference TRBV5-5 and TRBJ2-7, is DAGVTQSPTHLIKTRGQQVTLRCSPISGHKSVSWYQQVLGQGPQFIFQYYEKEERGRGNFPDRFSARQFPNYSSELNVNALLLGDSALYLCASAETGEAYEQYFGPGTRLTVT.

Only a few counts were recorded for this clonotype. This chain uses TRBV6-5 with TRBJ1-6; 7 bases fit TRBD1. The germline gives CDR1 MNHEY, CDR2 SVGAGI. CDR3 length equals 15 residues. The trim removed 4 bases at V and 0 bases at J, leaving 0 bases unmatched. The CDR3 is CASSWDSSYNSPLHF. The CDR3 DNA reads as TGTGCCAGCAGTTGGGACAGCTCCTATAATTCACCCCTCCACTTT.